This passage covers 26 T cell receptor beta chains from one sample sequenced in a study of blood T cell repertoires in COVID-19. Here immunoSEQ multiplex PCR was the method, and the copy in TCRdb shows in-frame clones only, minus some. Found here are about 60,000 clones, about 90% of them singletons; the top ten hold under 9.5%. Sequenced input: peripheral blood. Every receptor here comes from a human donor with active COVID-19. The donor label of this sample is uncertain.

V gene TRBV6-5 combines with J gene TRBJ2-1, with TRBD2 matching over 11 bases. The CDR3 sequence is 15 residues long. In germline, CDR1 is MNHEY, CDR2 SVGAGI. V lost 6 bases, J lost 2 bases, and 3 bases stayed unmatched. The CDR3 loop reads CASSVTSGTYNEQFF. The DNA for the CDR3 is TGTGCCAGCAGCGTGACTAGCGGGACCTACAATGAGCAGTTCTTC.

The chain recombines TRBV29-1 with TRBJ2-1; D uncertain. Germline CDR1 SQVTM, CDR2 ANQGSEA. V was pared by 3 bases and J by 6 bases, with 6 bases between. This CDR3 spans 11 amino acids. This CDR3 is CSVDLVNEQFF. The CDR3 nucleotides are TGCAGCGTTGACCTAGTCAATGAGCAGTTCTTC.

The V gene is TRBV4-3, the J gene TRBJ2-7; D remains ambiguous. CDR1 is LGHNA, CDR2 YSLEER, per germline. V gave up 4 bases and J gave up 1 base, with 14 bases separating them. The CDR3 extends over 15 amino acids. The CDR3 spells CASSPGSIGSYEQYF. CDR3 in DNA: TGCGCCAGCAGCCCAGGTTCCATTGGGTCCTACGAGCAGTACTTC.

J is TRBJ2-3 and V is TRBV20-1, with TRBD2 matching 14 bases. V was clipped by 3 bases and J by 7 bases; unmatched bases: 6. The CDR3 covers 15 residues. Germline CDR1 and CDR2: DFQATT and SNEGSKA (reference sequence). This chain's CDR3 is CSASWTSGRLYTQYF. DNA of the CDR3: TGCAGTGCTAGTTGGACTAGCGGGAGGCTATATACGCAGTATTTT.

The V call is TRBV7-2, the J call TRBJ1-2, with TRBD1 matching over 10 bases. CDR3 length: 15 residues. V lost 4 bases to trimming and J lost 5 bases; unmatched junction nucleotides: 7. Germline CDR1 reads SGHTA; CDR2 reads FQGNSA. This CDR3 is CASSSERGQGYGYTF. CDR3 DNA: TGTGCCAGCAGCTCAGAAAGGGGACAGGGGTATGGCTACACCTTC.

This chain joins TRBV10-3 and TRBJ1-5, with 10 bases lining up with TRBD1. CDR3 length: 14 residues. Germline CDR1 reads ENHRY; CDR2 reads SYGVKD. The V segment lost 8 bases and the J segment 5 bases; nucleotides outside the gene matches: 6. CDR3 sequence: CAIGGQGTDQPQHF. For the CDR3, the DNA is TGTGCCATCGGGGGACAGGGGACGGATCAGCCCCAGCATTTT.

This clone was seen a handful of times. V is TRBV5-6 and J is TRBJ2-7; D is ambiguous. CDR1 is SGHDT and CDR2 is YYEEEE in the germline V gene. The CDR3 covers 14 residues. V was trimmed by 0 bases and J by 0 bases, leaving 7 bases between them. CDR3 in DNA: TGTGCCAGCAGCTTGGAGCCAGGCTCCTACGAGCAGTACTTC. It codes for CASSLEPGSYEQYF.

This rearrangement joins TRBV9 to TRBJ1-2, with D tentatively TRBD1 (5 bases). Germline V CDR1 and CDR2: SGDLS, YYNGEE. This CDR3 is 16 amino acids long. The V gene lost 3 bases and the J gene lost 9 bases, with 24 bases spanning the gap. CDR3 residues: CASSAVLGGRTTRYTF. CDR3 DNA: TGTGCCAGCAGCGCAGTCCTGGGGGGACGGACGACGCGCTACACCTTC.

The rearrangement uses TRBV18 and TRBJ2-6; D may be TRBD1 (6 bases). CDR1 and CDR2 (germline): KGHSH, LQKENI. CDR3 length: 18 amino acids. Trimming cost V 3 bases and J 0 bases, with 15 bases left between them. The CDR3 DNA sequence: TGTGCCAGCTCACCTATGACAGGAATATCCTCTGGGGCCAACGTCCTGACTTTC. It translates to CASSPMTGISSGANVLTF.

The CDR3: CASSLDGTGVYGYTF. CDR3 nucleotides: TGCGCCAGCAGCTTGGATGGGACAGGGGTCTATGGCTACACCTTC. The J gene is TRBJ1-2, the V gene TRBV5-1; 10 bases align to TRBD1. CDR1 and CDR2 from the germline V gene are SGHRS and YFSETQ. The CDR3 covers 15 residues. V lost 0 bases to trimming and J lost 4 bases; unmatched junction nucleotides: 3. Based on the CDR3 plus reference TRBV5-1 and TRBJ1-2, the full variable domain is KAGVTQTPRYLIKTRGQQVTLSCSPISGHRSVSWYQQTPGQGLQFLFEYFSETQRNKGNFPGRFSGRQFSNSRSEMNVSTLELGDSALYLCASSLDGTGVYGYTFGSGTRLTVV.

V is TRBV19 and J is TRBJ2-2, with 8 positions matching TRBD2. Unmatched junction bases numbered 3, after V lost 3 bases and J lost 3 bases. The CDR3 runs to 15 residues. Germline CDR1 and CDR2: LNHDA and SQIVND (reference sequence). CDR3 protein: CASSMFGGDTGELFF. The CDR3 nucleotides read TGTGCCAGTAGTATGTTCGGGGGGGACACCGGGGAGCTGTTTTTT.

The J gene is TRBJ2-7, the V gene TRBV28, with 7 bases identical to TRBD2. Germline lookup yields CDR1 MDHEN and CDR2 SYDVKM. V gave up 4 bases and J gave up 11 bases; unmatched junction bases: 17. The CDR3 extends over 15 amino acids. The CDR3 sequence: CASSSTLTGLVREYF. The CDR3 DNA sequence: TGTGCCAGCAGTTCCACCCTCACCGGACTAGTCCGGGAGTACTTC.

The rearrangement joins TRBV19 to TRBJ1-3; D is undetermined. The V gene's germline CDR1 is LNHDA and CDR2 SQIVND (reference sequence). This CDR3 has 12 residues. V lost 9 bases to trimming and J lost 0 bases, with 6 bases between them. CDR3 in amino acids: CASGYSGNTIYF. The CDR3 DNA reads TGTGCCAGCGGGTACTCTGGAAACACCATATATTTT.

The chain couples TRBV28 to TRBJ2-2; TRBD1 might be the D (6 bases). Germline values: CDR1 MDHEN, CDR2 SYDVKM. V was pared by 3 bases and J by 0 bases, with 11 bases between. The CDR3 consists of 16 residues. In nucleotides, the CDR3 is TGTGCCAGCAGTTTGATGACAGGCTCGAACACCGGGGAGCTGTTTTTT. Translating it yields CASSLMTGSNTGELFF.

The V gene is TRBV11-2, the J gene TRBJ2-3; 11 bases map to TRBD1. Trimming removed 3 bases from V and 4 bases from J; junction bases left unmatched: 3. Germline V CDR1 and CDR2: SGHAT, FQNNGV. The CDR3 is 15 amino acids. The CDR3 sequence is CASSFAGQGADTQYF. CDR3 bases: TGTGCCAGCAGCTTCGCGGGACAGGGGGCAGATACGCAGTATTTT.

The chain is built from TRBV5-1 and TRBJ2-2, with 10 bases identical to TRBD1. CDR1 and CDR2 (germline): SGHRS, YFSETQ. CDR3 length: 15 residues. Trimming took 3 bases from V and 6 from J; bases not matched to a gene: 5. Written as DNA, the CDR3 is TGCGCCAGCAGCTCCTCCGGGACAGGGGCCGGGGAGCTGTTTTTT. Translation gives CASSSSGTGAGELFF.

V is TRBV6-2 or TRBV6-3 and J is TRBJ2-7, with 8 bases fitting TRBD2. Germline V gene sequence: CDR1 MNHEY, CDR2 SVGEGT. The ends lost 4 bases at V and 3 bases at J; junction bases unmatched: 11. CDR3 length: 16 amino acids. CDR3 residues: CASSSGGGRKYYEQYF. The CDR3 DNA reads TGTGCCAGCAGTTCTGGGGGCGGGAGGAAATACTACGAGCAGTACTTC.

The chain uses TRBV4-2 and TRBJ2-5, with D unclear. The germline V and J ends were trimmed by 4 bases and 2 bases, with 8 bases remaining between them. Germline CDR1 LGHNA, CDR2 YNFKEQ. The CDR3 covers 13 residues. The CDR3 region has the DNA TGTGCCAGCAGCCCCAACTTTCAAGAGACCCAGTACTTC. It encodes CASSPNFQETQYF.

V is TRBV29-1 and J is TRBJ1-5; D is uncertain. Germline-derived CDR1 and CDR2 are SQVTM and ANQGSEA. Between the trimmed V and J ends, which lost 4 bases and 9 bases, there was a span of 16 bases. The CDR3 contains 13 residues. The chain's CDR3 is CSVVIPGSRPQHF. The CDR3 DNA is TGCAGCGTTGTAATCCCGGGGTCACGGCCCCAGCATTTT.

Of note for this clone: This same CDR3 is encoded by further DNA sequences in the sample. CDR3 nucleotides: TGCGCCAGCAGCCCCGAAGGGGGGGCAGGAGTCCTGACTTTC. Translation: CASSPEGGAGVLTF. The chain couples TRBV4-1 to TRBJ2-6; D is possibly TRBD2 (7 bases). From germline, CDR1 is MGHRA and CDR2 YSYEKL. The CDR3 consists of 14 residues. Trimming removed 4 bases from V and 13 bases from J, with 17 bases in between.

V usage is TRBV7-2 and J usage is TRBJ2-7; D might be TRBD2 (6 bases). The CDR3 runs to 15 residues. The germline gives CDR1 SGHTA, CDR2 FQGNSA. V was clipped by 6 bases and J by 7 bases, with 22 bases between them. CDR3 region: CASSRLRAGLGEQYF. The CDR3, as DNA: TGTGCCAGCAGTCGTCTCCGGGCGGGGTTGGGAGAGCAGTACTTC.

The chain has TRBV5-1 and TRBJ2-3; 9 bases match TRBD2. This CDR3 is 15 amino acids long. The V and J ends lost 7 bases and 4 bases, in that order; junction bases with no gene match: 10. Germline loops: CDR1 SGHRS, CDR2 YFSETQ. CDR3 in DNA: TGCGCCAGCGTTTCGCTAGCGGGATTTTCAGATACGCAGTATTTT. It is translated as CASVSLAGFSDTQYF.

This chain uses TRBV10-3 with TRBJ2-7; a weak D match, TRBD1 (5 bases). The CDR3 runs 12 residues. Germline assignment: CDR1 ENHRY and CDR2 SYGVKD. Deletions cut 4 bases from V and 6 bases from J, with 10 bases between. DNA for the CDR3: TGTGCCATCAGTGCAGGGATGGGCGAGCAGTACTTC. Protein: CAISAGMGEQYF.

The rearrangement links TRBV6-5 to TRBJ1-5; D call uncertain. CDR1 is MNHEY and CDR2 is SVGAGI in the germline V gene. V was trimmed by 5 bases and J by 7 bases, leaving 12 bases between them. The CDR3 extends over 13 amino acids. The CDR3 spells CASSQTSVQPQHF. DNA of the CDR3: TGTGCCAGCAGTCAGACAAGTGTCCAGCCCCAGCATTTT.

This chain joins TRBV5-1 and TRBJ2-3; D possibly corresponds to TRBD2 (6 bases). The CDR3 consists of 12 residues. CDR1 SGHRS and CDR2 YFSETQ come from the germline V gene. V dropped 7 bases and J dropped 5 bases, with 11 bases sitting between them. CDR3 region: CASSVGGDTQYF. CDR3 nucleotides: TGCGCCAGCTCGGTGGGGGGAGATACGCAGTATTTT. Full variable domain (outside the CDR3, taken from reference TRBV5-1 and TRBJ2-3): KAGVTQTPRYLIKTRGQQVTLSCSPISGHRSVSWYQQTPGQGLQFLFEYFSETQRNKGNFPGRFSGRQFSNSRSEMNVSTLELGDSALYLCASSVGGDTQYFGPGTRLTVL.

This sequence joins TRBV30 and TRBJ2-5; TRBD2 aligns across 8 bases. The germline V gene encodes CDR1 GTSNPN and CDR2 SVGIG (reference sequence). The CDR3 runs 13 residues. J gave up 5 bases and V 7 bases, and 9 bases lay outside the gene matches. The CDR3 sequence is CAYLAGRGETQYF. DNA for the CDR3: TGTGCCTATTTAGCGGGAAGGGGGGAGACCCAGTACTTC.